This T cell receptor (beta chain) was observed in a study of esophageal squamous cell carcinoma under preoperative chemotherapy. Using its own MiXCR run on the PCR reads, TCRdb lists one record per CDR3 protein. The profile covers 30,000 or so distinct CDR3 sequences, with around 50% appearing a single time and more than 20% taken by the ten largest. The time point: after preoperative PTX-NDP chemotherapy. There are many counts of this clonotype. Just one base apart from a much larger clone, this may be a read error. J lost 11 bases, V lost 3 bases, and 13 bases had no gene match. CDR1 is LNHDA and CDR2 is SQIVND in the germline V gene (reference sequence). This CDR3 has 15 residues.

The sample was gathered from a patient given preoperative chemotherapy. The rearrangement joins TRBV19 to TRBJ2-5; 9 bases are a match to TRBD1. The receptor comes from a human donor with esophageal squamous cell carcinoma. The donor label of this sample is uncertain. CDR3 nucleotides: TGTGCCAGTAGTATCTACAGGGGGCAATACAATGAGCAGTACTTC. Its translation is CASSIYRGQYNEQYF.